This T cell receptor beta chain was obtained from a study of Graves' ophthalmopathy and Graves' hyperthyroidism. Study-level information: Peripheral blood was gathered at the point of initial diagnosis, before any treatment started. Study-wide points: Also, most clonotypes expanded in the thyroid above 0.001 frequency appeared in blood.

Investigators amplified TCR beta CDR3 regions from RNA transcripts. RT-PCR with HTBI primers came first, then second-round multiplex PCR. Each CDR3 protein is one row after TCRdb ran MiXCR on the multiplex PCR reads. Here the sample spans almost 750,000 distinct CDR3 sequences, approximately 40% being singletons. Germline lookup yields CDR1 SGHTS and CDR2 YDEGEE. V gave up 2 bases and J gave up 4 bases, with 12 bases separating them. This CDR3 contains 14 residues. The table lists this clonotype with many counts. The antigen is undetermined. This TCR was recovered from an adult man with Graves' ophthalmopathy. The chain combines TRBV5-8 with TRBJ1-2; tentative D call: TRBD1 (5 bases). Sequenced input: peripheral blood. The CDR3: CASSFLGAGYGYTF. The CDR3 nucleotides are TGTGCCAGCAGCTTCTTAGGGGCGGGCTATGGCTACACCTTC.